This T cell receptor (beta chain) was identified during a study of shared clonotypes between healthy human individuals. Remarks on this clone: The antigen is not known. This specimen includes other DNA sequences encoding the same CDR3.

The data were produced by immunoSEQ multiplex PCR, yet TCRdb's version contains in-frame clones alone and is incomplete. The table lists millions of clones, approximately 93% of them singletons. Trimming pared 4 bases from V and 2 bases from J, leaving 10 bases between. The germline gives CDR1 SGHRS, CDR2 YFSETQ. The CDR3 spans 14 residues. Study-wide findings and caveats: Depth was large, yet rarefaction showed that sorted-subset sequencing was incomplete. Generation probability values for non-shared clonotypes were lower than those for clonotypes shared by all four donors. Across subsets, estimated richness was generally greater for naive than for memory populations.

The sequenced material came from naive CD4+ T cells from PBMCs. Subset indicated: CD45RA+ positively selected. V and J are TRBV5-1 and TRBJ1-3, with D perhaps TRBD1 (6 bases). The sequence was collected from a man younger than 30 in good health. Some clones in this sample may be carry-over from other donors' samples. CDR3: CASSPGTPGNTIYF. The CDR3 DNA reads as TGCGCCAGCAGCCCCGGGACACCTGGAAACACCATATATTTT.